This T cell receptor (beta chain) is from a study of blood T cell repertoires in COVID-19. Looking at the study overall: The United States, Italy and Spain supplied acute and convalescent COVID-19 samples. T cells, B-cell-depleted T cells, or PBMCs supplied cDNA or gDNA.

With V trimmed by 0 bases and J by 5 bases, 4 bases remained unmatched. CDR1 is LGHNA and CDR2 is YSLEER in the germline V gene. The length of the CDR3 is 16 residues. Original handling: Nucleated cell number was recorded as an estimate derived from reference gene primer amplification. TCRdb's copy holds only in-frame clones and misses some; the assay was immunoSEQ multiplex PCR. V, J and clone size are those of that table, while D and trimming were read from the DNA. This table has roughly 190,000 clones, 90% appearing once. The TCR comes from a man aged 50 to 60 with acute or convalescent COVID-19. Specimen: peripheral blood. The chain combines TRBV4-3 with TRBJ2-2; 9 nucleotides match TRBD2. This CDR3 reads CASSQDPAGGTGELFF. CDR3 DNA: TGCGCCAGCAGCCAAGATCCGGCGGGGGGGACCGGGGAGCTGTTTTTT.